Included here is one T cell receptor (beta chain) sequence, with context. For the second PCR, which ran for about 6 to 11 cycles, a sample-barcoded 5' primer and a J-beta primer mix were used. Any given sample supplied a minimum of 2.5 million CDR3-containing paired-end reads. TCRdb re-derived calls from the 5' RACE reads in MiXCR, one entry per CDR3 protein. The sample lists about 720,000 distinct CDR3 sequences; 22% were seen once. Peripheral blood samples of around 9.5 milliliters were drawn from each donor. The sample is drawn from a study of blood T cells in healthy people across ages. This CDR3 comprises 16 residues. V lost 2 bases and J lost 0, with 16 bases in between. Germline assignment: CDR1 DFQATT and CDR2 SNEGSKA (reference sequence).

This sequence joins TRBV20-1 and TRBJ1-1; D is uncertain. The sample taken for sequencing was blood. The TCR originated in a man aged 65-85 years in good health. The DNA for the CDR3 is TGCAGTGCTAGACCCTCTATCCGGGGAATGAACACTGAAGCTTTCTTT. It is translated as CSARPSIRGMNTEAFF.